The 26 T cell receptor beta chains below come from one sample, sequenced in a study of blood T cells in healthy people across ages. Combining a sample-barcoded 5' primer with a J-beta primer mix, a second PCR ran for roughly 7 to 11 cycles. TCRdb passed the 5' RACE reads through MiXCR, listing each CDR3 protein once. This table has roughly 1,500,000 distinct CDR3 sequences, roughly a third appearing once. Source material: blood. These receptor sequences come from a woman in her 30s in good health.

Details on this clonotype: A much larger clonotype is one base distant, so this may be a read error. The chain employs TRBV11-2 and TRBJ1-2; D might be TRBD1 (5 bases). This CDR3 contains 13 residues. CDR1 SGHAT and CDR2 FQNNGV come from the germline V gene. This CDR3 is CVSSLDINYGYTF. CDR3 nucleotide sequence: TGTGTCAGCAGCCTGGACATTAACTATGGCTACACCTTC.

This clonotype was seen a few times. The genes are TRBV27 and TRBJ2-1; D gene uncertain. CDR3 length: 13 residues. Between the trimmed V and J ends, which lost 7 bases and 9 bases, there was a span of 16 bases. The V gene's germline CDR1 is MNHEY and CDR2 SMNVEV (reference sequence). The chain's CDR3 is CASTYGPELEQFF. DNA of the CDR3: TGTGCCAGCACCTACGGACCCGAACTTGAGCAGTTCTTC.

The sample holds a few counts of this clonotype. The chain couples TRBV29-1 to TRBJ1-1; D unresolved. The CDR3 sequence is 13 residues long. Between the trimmed V and J ends, which lost 1 base and 5 bases, there was a span of 11 bases. CDR1 SQVTM and CDR2 ANQGSEA come from the germline V gene. The CDR3 sequence: CSVEVGRYTEAFF. CDR3 DNA sequence: TGCAGCGTTGAAGTTGGGAGGTATACTGAAGCTTTCTTT. The full variable domain, completed using reference TRBV29-1 and TRBJ1-1, is SAVISQKPSRDICQRGTSLTIQCQVDSQVTMMFWYRQQPGQSLTLIATANQGSEATYESGFVIDKFPISRPNLTFSTLTVSNMSPEDSSIYLCSVEVGRYTEAFFGQGTRLTVV.

This clonotype has at least ten counts. The rearrangement joins TRBV6-6 to TRBJ2-3, with 7 nucleotides matching TRBD1. Germline V CDR1 and CDR2: MNHNY, SVGAGI (reference sequence). V trimming: 6 bases; J trimming: 0 bases; junction bases outside the gene matches: 3. This CDR3 has 14 amino acids. CDR3 nucleotides: TGTGCCAGCAGATTACAGGGGAGCACAGATACGCAGTATTTT. Encoded protein: CASRLQGSTDTQYF.

V usage is TRBV5-1 and J usage is TRBJ2-1; D unclear. Trimming cost V 0 bases and J 7 bases, with 8 bases left between them. The CDR3 is 13 amino acids. Germline-derived CDR1 and CDR2 are SGHRS and YFSETQ. The CDR3 region has the DNA TGCGCCAGCAGCTTGGTCTCGCAGAATGAGCAGTTCTTC. It specifies CASSLVSQNEQFF.

The V gene is TRBV2, the J gene TRBJ1-2; 9 positions agree with TRBD1. V was pared by 6 bases and J by 4 bases, with 9 bases of the junction left unmatched. The length of the CDR3 is 15 residues. CDR1 SNHLY and CDR2 FYNNEI come from the germline V gene. The DNA of the CDR3 is TGTGCCAGCAGGGTGACACAGGGGGCGCCCTATGGCTACACCTTC. It specifies CASRVTQGAPYGYTF.

This clonotype was seen a few times. The chain is built from TRBV20-1 and TRBJ2-3; 10 bases agree with TRBD2. This CDR3 region has 17 residues. Per germline, CDR1 DFQATT and CDR2 SNEGSKA (reference sequence). The junction had 10 bases not matched to a gene; V was cut back by 3 bases and J by 1 base. For the CDR3, the DNA is TGCAGTGCTAGCTCACTCCAGGGGACTAGCGGCACAGATACGCAGTATTTT. Protein sequence: CSASSLQGTSGTDTQYF.

On this clonotype itself: One end of the junction is discordant with germline, which a read error may explain. V gene TRBV29-1 combines with J gene TRBJ1-2; TRBD1 agrees at 8 bases. This CDR3 comprises 14 residues. CDR1 and CDR2 (germline): SQVTM, ANQGSEA. DNA of the CDR3: TGCGGCGTTGACGCGACAGGGGATAACTATGGCTACACCTTC. This codes for CGVDATGDNYGYTF.

The CDR3 spells CSARERGNSNQPQHF. As DNA, the CDR3 is TGCAGTGCTAGAGAGCGGGGAAATAGCAATCAGCCCCAGCATTTT. V usage is TRBV20-1 and J usage is TRBJ1-5, with D uncertain. CDR3 length: 15 residues. The germline V gene has CDR1 DFQATT and CDR2 SNEGSKA (reference sequence). Trimming left V 0 bases short and J 0 bases short, with 9 bases between.

As to this clonotype: Just one base apart from a much larger clone, this may be a read error. The rearrangement uses TRBV4-2 and TRBJ2-5; TRBD2 aligns across 14 bases. From germline, CDR1 is LGHNA and CDR2 YNFKEQ. The V segment lost 4 bases and the J segment 1 base; nucleotides outside the gene matches: 5. The CDR3 spans 17 residues. CDR3: CASSRGLAGDLQETQYF. Here the CDR3 DNA reads TGTGCCAGCAGCCGGGGACTAGCGGGGGACCTCCAAGAGACCCAGTACTTC.

Many counts were recorded for this clonotype. CDR3: CASSPRQLVFSGNTIYF. CDR3 sequence (DNA): TGTGCCAGCAGCCCCCGACAGCTAGTATTCTCTGGAAACACCATATATTTT. The gene calls are TRBV12-3 or TRBV12-4 and TRBJ1-3, with D perhaps TRBD1 (5 bases). The CDR3 extends over 17 amino acids. The V end was cut by 6 bases, the J end by 0 bases, with 18 bases between.

The gene calls are TRBV29-1 and TRBJ2-2, with 14 bases aligning to TRBD2. The length of the CDR3 is 14 residues. CDR1 SQVTM and CDR2 ANQGSEA come from the germline V gene. The junction had 4 bases not matched to a gene; V was cut back by 7 bases and J by 6 bases. CDR3 in amino acids: CSARLAGGSGELFF. DNA of the CDR3: TGCAGCGCTAGACTAGCGGGAGGGTCCGGGGAGCTGTTTTTT.

This clonotype was seen repeatedly, ten times or more. The chain employs TRBV7-9 and TRBJ2-3; 8 nucleotides agree with TRBD2. The germline V gene encodes CDR1 SEHNR and CDR2 FQNEAQ (reference sequence). V gave up 8 bases and J gave up 5 bases; unmatched junction bases: 3. The length of the CDR3 is 12 residues. CDR3 region: CASLRGEDTQYF. The DNA of the CDR3 is TGTGCCAGCTTGCGGGGGGAAGATACGCAGTATTTT.

The chain combines TRBV9 with TRBJ2-3, with TRBD2 matching 10 bases. CDR1 is SGDLS and CDR2 is YYNGEE in the germline V gene. Trimming removed 0 bases from V and 6 bases from J; junction bases left unmatched: 4. The CDR3 spans 15 residues. The CDR3 sequence is CASSVESSGGDTQYF. In nucleotides, the CDR3 is TGTGCCAGCAGCGTAGAGTCTAGCGGGGGCGATACGCAGTATTTT. The full variable domain, in which reference TRBV9 and TRBJ2-3 provide the parts outside the CDR3, is DSGVTQTPKHLITATGQRVTLRCSPRSGDLSVYWYQQSLDQGLQFLIQYYNGEERAKGNILERFSAQQFPDLHSELNLSSLELGDSALYFCASSVESSGGDTQYFGPGTRLTVL.

The chain uses TRBV10-3 and TRBJ2-3; 7 bases map to TRBD1. V shed 4 bases and J 5 bases; nucleotides not matched to a gene: 6. Per the germline V gene, CDR1 is ENHRY and CDR2 is SYGVKD. The CDR3 spans 14 residues. CDR3 sequence: CAISGSGGGDTQYF. CDR3 in DNA: TGTGCCATCAGTGGTTCAGGGGGTGGAGATACGCAGTATTTT.

The V and J genes are TRBV7-9 and TRBJ2-5; 8 positions match TRBD2. The CDR3 is 15 residues long. V lost 5 bases to trimming and J lost 1 base; unmatched junction nucleotides: 6. Looked up from germline, CDR1 is SEHNR and CDR2 is FQNEAQ (reference sequence). The chain's CDR3 is CASSRPSGPQETQYF. The CDR3 nucleotides read TGTGCCAGCAGCCGACCTAGCGGGCCCCAAGAGACCCAGTACTTC.

This clonotype turned up a few times. The CDR3 nucleotides read TGCAGTGCAAGGGACAGCCGAACGGTTTACGAGCAGTACTTC. Protein product: CSARDSRTVYEQYF. This sequence joins TRBV20-1 and TRBJ2-7, with TRBD1 matching over 7 bases. V shed 6 bases and J 4 bases; nucleotides not matched to a gene: 12. Germline loops: CDR1 DFQATT, CDR2 SNEGSKA (reference sequence). The CDR3 extends over 14 amino acids.

The gene calls are TRBV9 and TRBJ1-5, with unresolved D. CDR1 is SGDLS, CDR2 YYNGEE, per germline. V was shortened by 3 bases and J by 4 bases, with 8 bases between the two germline ends. CDR3 length: 13 residues. In nucleotides, the CDR3 is TGTGCCAGCAGCGGGGGAGCGAATCAGCCCCAGCATTTT. This sequence encodes CASSGGANQPQHF.

The table lists this clonotype with a few counts. This sequence joins TRBV6-1 and TRBJ2-7; possible D gene TRBD2, 6 bases. Germline CDR1 MNHNS, CDR2 SASEGT. There are 14 residues in the CDR3. V gave up 5 bases and J gave up 1 base, with 12 bases separating them. The CDR3 nucleotides are TGTGCCAGCAGTATGCCCCGGGGGTCCTACGAGCAGTACTTC. It codes for CASSMPRGSYEQYF.

This clonotype appeared a few times. The V call is TRBV7-2, the J call TRBJ1-2; D remains unclear. The CDR3 extends over 15 amino acids. The ends were cut back, 3 bases at V and 1 base at J, with 12 bases in the middle. The germline CDR1 and CDR2 sequences are SGHTA and FQGNSA. The CDR3 region is CASSFPPGNNYGYTF. CDR3 nucleotide sequence: TGTGCCAGCAGCTTTCCCCCGGGGAATAACTATGGCTACACCTTC. The full variable domain, completed using reference TRBV7-2 and TRBJ1-2, is GAGVSQSPSNKVTEKGKDVELRCDPISGHTALYWYRQSLGQGLEFLIYFQGNSAPDKSGLPSDRFSAERTGGSVSTLTIQRTQQEDSAVYLCASSFPPGNNYGYTFGSGTRLTVV.

Written as DNA, the CDR3 is TGTGCCAGCAGTATTCGTCAGGGGGCCGGTCGTACAGATACGCAGTATTTT. It yields the protein CASSIRQGAGRTDTQYF. The rearrangement joins TRBV6-6 to TRBJ2-3, with 8 bases that match TRBD1. With 5 bases clipped from V and 3 bases from J, the junction kept 13 bases outside the gene matches. Germline CDR1 is MNHNY and CDR2 is SVGAGI (reference sequence). The CDR3 length is 17 residues.

This chain uses TRBV10-3 with TRBJ1-4; D not resolved. CDR1 and CDR2 (germline): ENHRY, SYGVKD. The CDR3 totals 15 residues. V lost 8 bases and J lost 0, with 13 bases in between. Here the CDR3 DNA reads TGTGCCATCTCGGCCGGAGTGACAACTAATGAAAAACTGTTTTTT. This translates into CAISAGVTTNEKLFF.

The chain joins TRBV4-1 to TRBJ2-1; D is possibly TRBD2 (6 bases). Germline assignment: CDR1 MGHRA and CDR2 YSYEKL. The CDR3 has 14 amino acids. Trimming cost V 6 bases and J 7 bases, with 16 bases left between them. The CDR3 here is CASRLLGGWNEQFF. The CDR3 nucleotides read TGCGCCAGCAGACTCCTGGGAGGCTGGAATGAGCAGTTCTTC.

There are a few counts of this clonotype. The CDR3 region is CASSQEWLAGVTYEQYF. The CDR3 nucleotides read TGCGCCAGCAGCCAAGAATGGCTAGCGGGCGTAACCTACGAGCAGTACTTC. The chain uses TRBV4-1 and TRBJ2-7; TRBD2 agrees at 8 bases. The CDR3 spans 17 residues. Germline V CDR1 and CDR2: MGHRA, YSYEKL. J gave up 2 bases and V 0 bases, and 9 bases lay outside the gene matches.

The rearrangement links TRBV2 to TRBJ2-7, with 8 bases matching TRBD2. The trim removed 8 bases at V and 2 bases at J, leaving 5 bases unmatched. This CDR3 region has 13 residues. The germline V gene has CDR1 SNHLY and CDR2 FYNNEI. The CDR3 region is CASRGGLTYEQYF. The CDR3 nucleotides are TGTGCCAGCCGCGGGGGGCTAACCTACGAGCAGTACTTC.

The chain couples TRBV12-3 or TRBV12-4 to TRBJ2-7, with 11 bases matching TRBD2. The CDR3 is made up of 15 amino acids. After removal of 5 bases from V and 2 bases from J, the junction contained 5 bases not matched to a gene. The CDR3 DNA sequence: TGTGCCAGCAGTCCCCTAGCGGGGGGAGCCTACGAGCAGTACTTC. Its protein product is CASSPLAGGAYEQYF.